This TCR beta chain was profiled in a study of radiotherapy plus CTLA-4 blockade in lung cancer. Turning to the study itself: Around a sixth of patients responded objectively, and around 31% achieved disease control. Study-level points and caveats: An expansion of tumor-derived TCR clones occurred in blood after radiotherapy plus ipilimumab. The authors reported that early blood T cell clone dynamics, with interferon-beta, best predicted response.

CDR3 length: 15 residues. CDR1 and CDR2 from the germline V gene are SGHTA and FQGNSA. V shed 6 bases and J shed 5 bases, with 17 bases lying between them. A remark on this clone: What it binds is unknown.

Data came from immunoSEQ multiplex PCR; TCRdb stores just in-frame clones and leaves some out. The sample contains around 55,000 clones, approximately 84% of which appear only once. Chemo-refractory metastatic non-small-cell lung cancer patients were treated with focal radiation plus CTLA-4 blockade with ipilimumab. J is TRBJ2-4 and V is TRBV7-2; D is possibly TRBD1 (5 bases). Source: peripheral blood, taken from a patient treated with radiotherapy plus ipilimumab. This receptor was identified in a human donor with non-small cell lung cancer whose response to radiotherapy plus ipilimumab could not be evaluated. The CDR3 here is CASSFQGSRENIQYF. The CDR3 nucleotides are TGTGCCAGCAGTTTCCAGGGCTCAAGGGAAAACATTCAGTACTTC.